These 17 T cell receptor beta chains came from one sample sequenced in a study of blood T cell repertoires in COVID-19. Here immunoSEQ multiplex PCR was the method, and the copy in TCRdb shows in-frame clones only, minus some. The sample has roughly 270,000 clones, approximately 85% seen once. Sequenced sample: peripheral blood. Receptors originate from a middle-aged man with active or convalescent COVID-19.

The V gene is TRBV27, the J gene TRBJ1-1; D is unresolved. V dropped 6 bases and J dropped 4 bases, with 9 bases sitting between them. The CDR3 totals 12 residues. Germline-derived CDR1 and CDR2 are MNHEY and SMNVEV (reference sequence). Here the CDR3 reads CASSHLGTEAFF. CDR3 nucleotide sequence: TGTGCCAGCAGCCATCTAGGCACTGAAGCTTTCTTT.

The gene calls are TRBV5-4 and TRBJ2-1, with 7 bases aligning to TRBD2. The CDR3 spans 15 residues. V shed 9 bases and J 7 bases; nucleotides not matched to a gene: 16. Germline V CDR1 and CDR2: SGHNT, YYREEE (reference sequence). CDR3 bases: TGTGCCACGTCTGGGGGGGGGAGTGTGGATAATGAGCAGTTCTTC. Amino acid sequence: CATSGGGSVDNEQFF. The full variable domain, rest sourced from reference TRBV5-4 and TRBJ2-1, is ETGVTQSPTHLIKTRGQQVTLRCSSQSGHNTVSWYQQALGQGPQFIFQYYREEENGRGNFPPRFSGLQFPNYSSELNVNALELDDSALYLCATSGGGSVDNEQFFGPGTRLTVL.

The rearrangement uses TRBV9 and TRBJ2-1; tentative D call: TRBD1 (6 bases). Germline lookup yields CDR1 SGDLS and CDR2 YYNGEE. Trimming removed 3 bases at V and 6 bases at J, with 16 bases between. This CDR3 is built from 15 residues. DNA of the CDR3: TGTGCCAGCAGCGCGGACAGTCCCACTTTCAATGAGCAGTTCTTC. This encodes CASSADSPTFNEQFF.

J is TRBJ2-5 and V is TRBV5-1, with 7 bases matching TRBD1. V dropped 8 bases and J dropped 1; count of bases not matched to a gene: 14. This CDR3 is 16 amino acids long. Germline CDR1 reads SGHRS; CDR2 reads YFSETQ. CDR3 sequence: CASRPRGDRVQETQYF. In DNA, the CDR3 is TGCGCCAGTAGGCCCCGAGGAGACAGGGTCCAAGAGACCCAGTACTTC.

The rearrangement joins TRBV18 to TRBJ2-2, with 8 bases that match TRBD1. V was clipped by 2 bases and J by 5 bases; unmatched bases: 10. The germline V gene has CDR1 KGHSH and CDR2 LQKENI. The CDR3 is 17 residues long. CDR3 in amino acids: CASSPIGTGPFTGELFF. CDR3 nucleotides: TGTGCCAGCTCACCAATTGGGACAGGACCCTTTACCGGGGAGCTGTTTTTT.

This clone was detected a few times. CDR3 DNA: TGTGCCTGGGGTCTGCGACGGGGCACTGAAGCTTTCTTT. Translating it yields CAWGLRRGTEAFF. The chain is built from TRBV30 and TRBJ1-1, with unresolved D. The CDR3 has 13 amino acids. Germline loops: CDR1 GTSNPN, CDR2 SVGIG (reference sequence). V lost 5 bases and J 4 bases, leaving 14 bases between the germline ends.

This chain joins TRBV27 and TRBJ1-5, with 9 bases lining up with TRBD1. Germline V lookup: CDR1 MNHEY, CDR2 SMNVEV (reference sequence). The CDR3 is made up of 12 amino acids. With 9 bases clipped from V and 8 bases from J, the junction kept 5 bases outside the gene matches. CDR3 sequence: CASGDREEPQHF. The CDR3 nucleotides are TGTGCCAGTGGGGACAGGGAGGAGCCCCAGCATTTT.

This chain links TRBV6-5 with TRBJ1-2, with a weak D call TRBD1 (6 bases). This CDR3 has 14 residues. Germline assignment: CDR1 MNHEY and CDR2 SVGAGI. V was shortened by 6 bases and J by 0 bases, with 11 bases between the two germline ends. The CDR3 sequence: CASRPGQANYGYTF. The CDR3 DNA sequence: TGTGCCAGCAGACCGGGACAAGCTAACTATGGCTACACCTTC.

The chain recombines TRBV6-2 or TRBV6-3 with TRBJ1-5, with 7 bases aligning to TRBD1. Germline V gene data show CDR1 as MNHEY and CDR2 as SVGEGT. Trimming removed 5 bases from V and 6 bases from J; junction bases left unmatched: 10. This CDR3 region has 15 residues. This CDR3 is CASSRWGDSGQPQHF. The CDR3 nucleotides are TGTGCCAGCAGTCGATGGGGGGACAGCGGTCAGCCCCAGCATTTT.

In DNA, the CDR3 is TGTGCCAGTAGACGACAGGACTATGGCTACACCTTC. Protein: CASRRQDYGYTF. The rearrangement joins TRBV19 to TRBJ1-2; weak D call: TRBD1 (6 bases). The V gene lost 6 bases and the J gene lost 3 bases, with 8 bases spanning the gap. The CDR3 length is 12 residues. Germline loops: CDR1 LNHDA, CDR2 SQIVND (reference sequence).

V and J are TRBV6-5 and TRBJ2-1, with 7 bases identical to TRBD2. Germline CDR1 and CDR2: MNHEY and SVGAGI. The V segment lost 5 bases and the J segment 7 bases; nucleotides outside the gene matches: 11. The CDR3 extends over 15 amino acids. CDR3 nucleotides: TGTGCCAGCAGTCCTGACGCGGGAGTCGGGAATGAGCAGTTCTTC. This encodes CASSPDAGVGNEQFF.

This chain connects TRBV10-3 to TRBJ2-5; 8 bases match TRBD2. Germline V gene data show CDR1 as ENHRY and CDR2 as SYGVKD. The V gene end was trimmed by 6 bases and the J gene end by 1 base; junction bases not matched to a gene: 13. This CDR3 contains 17 residues. CDR3 in DNA: TGTGCCATCAGCCGCCCCCCCTCCGGGAGGGCCCAAGAGACCCAGTACTTC. As protein: CAISRPPSGRAQETQYF.

V is TRBV3-1 (or the pseudogene TRBV3-2) and J is TRBJ1-3, with D possibly being TRBD1 (5 bases). The CDR3 loop spans 16 amino acids. From germline, CDR1 is LGHDT and CDR2 YNNKEL (reference sequence). V lost 8 bases, J lost 4 bases, and 21 bases lay in between. For the CDR3, the DNA is TGTGCCAGCTTTCCCTACAGGTCCCTGGGGGGAAACACCATATATTTT. The encoded protein is CASFPYRSLGGNTIYF.

The chain carries TRBV6-5 and TRBJ1-4; possibly TRBD1 for D (6 bases). The CDR3 has 14 amino acids. Trimming took off 7 bases at V and 4 bases at J, with 13 bases between the two ends. The germline V gene encodes CDR1 MNHEY and CDR2 SVGAGI. The CDR3 loop is CASIAGQNNEKLFF. In DNA, the CDR3 is TGTGCCAGCATAGCCGGACAGAATAATGAAAAACTGTTTTTT.

The chain joins TRBV6-2 or TRBV6-3 to TRBJ2-2; 9 positions match TRBD1. Germline assignment: CDR1 MNHEY and CDR2 SVGEGT. Losses at the gene ends were 2 bases for V and 2 bases for J; bases not matched to a gene: 6. This CDR3 comprises 17 residues. The CDR3 here is CASSYTTGGPNTGELFF. DNA for the CDR3: TGTGCCAGCAGTTACACTACAGGGGGCCCCAACACCGGGGAGCTGTTTTTT.

The chain joins TRBV7-2 to TRBJ1-6; D remains unclear. This CDR3 spans 14 amino acids. CDR1 and CDR2 (germline): SGHTA, FQGNSA. Trimming stripped 5 bases from V and 10 bases from J, with 15 bases between. This CDR3 reads CASSPTGPHSPLHF. The CDR3 DNA sequence: TGTGCCAGCAGCCCTACTGGGCCCCACTCACCCCTCCACTTT.

This chain uses TRBV6-5 with TRBJ2-3; 11 bases are shared with TRBD1. J was trimmed by 4 bases and V by 4 bases; bases with no gene match: 1. The CDR3 runs to 14 residues. Germline CDR1 and CDR2: MNHEY and SVGAGI. The CDR3 loop reads CASSWGQGADTQYF. The DNA for the CDR3 is TGTGCCAGCAGTTGGGGACAGGGGGCAGATACGCAGTATTTT.